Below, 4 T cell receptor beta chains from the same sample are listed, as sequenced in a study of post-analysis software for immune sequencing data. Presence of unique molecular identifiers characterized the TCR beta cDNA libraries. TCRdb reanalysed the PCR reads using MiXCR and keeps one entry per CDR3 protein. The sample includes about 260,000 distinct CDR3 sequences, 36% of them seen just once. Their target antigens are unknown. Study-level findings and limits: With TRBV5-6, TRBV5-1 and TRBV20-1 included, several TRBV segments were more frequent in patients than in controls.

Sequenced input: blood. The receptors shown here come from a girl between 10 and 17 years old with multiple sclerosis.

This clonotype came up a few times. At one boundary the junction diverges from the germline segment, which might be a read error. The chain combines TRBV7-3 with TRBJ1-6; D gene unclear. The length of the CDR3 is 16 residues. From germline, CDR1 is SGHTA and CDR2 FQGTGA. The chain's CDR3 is CASSRGGSSYNSPPHF. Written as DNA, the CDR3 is TGTGCCAGCAGCCGCGGAGGGAGCTCCTATAATTCACCCCCCCACTTT.

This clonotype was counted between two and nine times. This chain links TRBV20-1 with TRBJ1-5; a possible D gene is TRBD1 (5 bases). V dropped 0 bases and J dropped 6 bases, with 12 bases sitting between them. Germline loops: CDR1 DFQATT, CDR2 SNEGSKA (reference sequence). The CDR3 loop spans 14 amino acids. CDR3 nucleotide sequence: TGCAGTGCTAGAGAAAGGGGCGGCGGTCAGCCCCAGCATTTT. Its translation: CSARERGGGQPQHF.

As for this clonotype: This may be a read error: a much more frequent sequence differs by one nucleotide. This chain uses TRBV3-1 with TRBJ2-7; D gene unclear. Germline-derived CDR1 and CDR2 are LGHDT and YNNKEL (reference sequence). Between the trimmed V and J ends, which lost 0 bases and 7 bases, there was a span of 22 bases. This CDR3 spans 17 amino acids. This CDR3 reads CASSQETSALTYNEQYF. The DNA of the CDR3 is TGTGCCAGCAGCCAAGAGACGAGCGCGTTAACCTACAATGAGCAGTACTTC.

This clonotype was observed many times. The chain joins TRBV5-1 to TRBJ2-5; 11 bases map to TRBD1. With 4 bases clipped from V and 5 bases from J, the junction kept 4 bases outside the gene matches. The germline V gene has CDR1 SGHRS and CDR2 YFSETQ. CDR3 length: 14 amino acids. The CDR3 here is CASSGGTGGETQYF. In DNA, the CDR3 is TGCGCCAGCAGCGGAGGGACAGGGGGGGAGACCCAGTACTTC.